This T cell receptor (beta chain) appears in the sequencing data of a study of OX40 agonist ivuxolimab in advanced cancers. Produced via immunoSEQ multiplex PCR; TCRdb's table is partial and in-frame only. The table shows about 58,000 clones, with over 80% occurring only once. This CDR3 region has 12 residues. Germline CDR1 and CDR2: SNHLY and FYNNEI. Trimming removed 4 bases at V and 5 bases at J, with 8 bases between. This clone was recorded once. The rearrangement joins TRBV2 to TRBJ2-5; D uncertain. This sample comprised CD4+ or CD8+ T cells sorted from blood, obtained in a trial of the OX40 agonist ivuxolimab. This TCR was sampled from an adult with an advanced solid tumor such as melanoma, head and neck, liver or kidney cancer. The CDR3 sequence is CASSAAVETQYF. DNA of the CDR3: TGTGCCAGCAGTGCAGCAGTGGAGACCCAGTACTTC.